This T cell receptor (beta chain) was recorded in a study of T-cell memory formation after mild COVID-19. Study conclusions and caveats: The study found balanced CD4/CD8 in clones contracting day 15 to 85 and a CD4+ lean in later expanders.

The V gene's germline CDR1 is SGHDN and CDR2 FVKESK. The CDR3 has 13 amino acids. The V gene lost 5 bases and the J gene lost 5 bases, with 12 bases spanning the gap. Amplification by 5'RACE using constant-segment primers produced TCR alpha and TCR beta cDNA libraries that carried sample barcodes and UMIs. Using its own MiXCR run on the 5' RACE reads, TCRdb lists one record per CDR3 protein. The sample has about 540,000 distinct CDR3 sequences; approximately 20% are singletons. This clonotype was picked up a small number of times. Its antigen is unknown. The rearrangement uses TRBV14 and TRBJ1-2; unclear D gene. The receptor was derived from an adult woman who had mild COVID-19 (a few samples of this study predate the infection). Cell type and time point are not known. Sequenced material: PBMCs or a T cell subset sorted from them (not recorded which). Here the CDR3 DNA reads TGTGCCAGCAGCGTTGTCGCGTCATATGGCTACACCTTC. Translation gives CASSVVASYGYTF.